One and the same sample provided the 5 T cell receptor beta chains below, sequenced in a study of CD8 T cells in Susac syndrome. Reverse transcription of roughly 0.45 to 1 ug RNA was carried out with random hexamers. TCRdb ran MiXCR on the immunoSEQ multiplex PCR reads and lists one entry per CDR3 protein. In the table there are 160,000 or so distinct CDR3 sequences, nearly 97% of which are singletons. Sequencing was carried out using CD8+ T cells from PBMCs. Receptors originate from a human donor with multiple sclerosis.

The chain has TRBV12-3 or TRBV12-4 and TRBJ2-7; D is ambiguous. V lost 3 bases to trimming and J lost 4 bases, with 10 bases between them. This CDR3 region has 13 residues. CDR3 sequence: CASSFADKYEQYF. The CDR3 nucleotides are TGTGCCAGCAGTTTCGCAGACAAGTACGAGCAGTACTTC.

The J gene is TRBJ1-6, the V gene TRBV20-1; tentative D call: TRBD1 (5 bases). Trimming took off 0 bases at V and 9 bases at J, with 27 bases between the two ends. In germline, CDR1 is DFQATT, CDR2 SNEGSKA (reference sequence). The CDR3 extends over 19 amino acids. CDR3 protein: CSARDRTAGEWGGSSPLHF. The CDR3 DNA reads TGCAGTGCTAGAGATAGAACGGCGGGTGAGTGGGGGGGAAGTTCACCCCTCCACTTT.

This clonotype appeared a single time. This sequence joins TRBV20-1 and TRBJ2-5; 10 bases are a match to TRBD2. The V gene end was trimmed by 6 bases and the J gene end by 4 bases; junction bases not matched to a gene: 11. The CDR3 covers 15 residues. Germline loops: CDR1 DFQATT, CDR2 SNEGSKA (reference sequence). The CDR3 spells CSANGPAGGLETQYF. The CDR3 DNA reads as TGCAGTGCCAACGGCCCAGCGGGGGGGCTAGAGACCCAGTACTTC.

The genes are TRBV27 and TRBJ2-1, with 10 bases matching TRBD2. The V segment lost 3 bases and the J segment 6 bases; nucleotides outside the gene matches: 5. Germline lookup yields CDR1 MNHEY and CDR2 SMNVEV (reference sequence). The CDR3 is 15 residues long. The CDR3 bases are TGTGCCAGCAGTTTCCACGGGACTAGCGTCAATGAGCAGTTCTTC. Encoded protein: CASSFHGTSVNEQFF.

V is TRBV29-1 and J is TRBJ2-7; D is possibly TRBD1 or TRBD2 (6 bases each). Germline CDR1 is SQVTM and CDR2 is ANQGSEA. This CDR3 comprises 12 residues. Trimming shortened V by 6 bases and J by 4 bases, and 13 bases separated the two germline ends. This chain's CDR3 is CSVEGEEYEQYF. The CDR3 nucleotides are TGCAGCGTGGAGGGGGAGGAATACGAGCAGTACTTC.